This T cell receptor beta chain appears in the sequencing data of a study of response to subunit inactivated influenza vaccine. TCRdb used MiXCR to reprocess the RT-PCR reads, holding one entry per CDR3 protein. The top ten hold around 6.5% of the sample, which has around 760,000 distinct CDR3 sequences, approximately 15% seen once. This CDR3 has 17 amino acids. V was cut by 1 base and J by 3 bases, with 18 bases left in between. Germline CDR1 and CDR2: SGHRS and YFSETQ. Here the sequenced sample was PBMCs from blood, taken 14 to 15 days before vaccination. This TCR was sampled from a man between 50 and 59 years old who received an inactivated influenza vaccine. The chain couples TRBV5-1 to TRBJ2-3; weak D call: TRBD1 (6 bases). CDR3 sequence: CASSLRPQGFRTDTQYF. The CDR3 nucleotides are TGCGCCAGCAGCTTGCGTCCACAGGGTTTTAGGACAGATACGCAGTATTTT.